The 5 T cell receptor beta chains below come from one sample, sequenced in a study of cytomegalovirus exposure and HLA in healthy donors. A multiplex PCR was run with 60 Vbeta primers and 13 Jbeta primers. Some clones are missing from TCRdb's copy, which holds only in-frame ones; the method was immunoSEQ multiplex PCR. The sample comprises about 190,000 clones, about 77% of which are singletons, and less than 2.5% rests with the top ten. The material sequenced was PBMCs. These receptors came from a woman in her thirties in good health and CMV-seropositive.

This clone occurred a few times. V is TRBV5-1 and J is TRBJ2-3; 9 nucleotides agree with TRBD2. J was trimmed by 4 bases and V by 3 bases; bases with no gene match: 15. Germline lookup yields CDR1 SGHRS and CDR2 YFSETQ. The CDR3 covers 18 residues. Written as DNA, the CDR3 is TGCGCCAGCAGCTATACATCTCCGCGGGGGGGAGGGGCAGATACGCAGTATTTT. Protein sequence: CASSYTSPRGGGADTQYF.

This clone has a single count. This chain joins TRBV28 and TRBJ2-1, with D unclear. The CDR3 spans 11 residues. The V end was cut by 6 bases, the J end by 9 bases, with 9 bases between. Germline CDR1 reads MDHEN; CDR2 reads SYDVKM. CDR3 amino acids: CASSSVFEQFF. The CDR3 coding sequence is TGTGCCAGCAGCTCCGTATTTGAGCAGTTCTTC.

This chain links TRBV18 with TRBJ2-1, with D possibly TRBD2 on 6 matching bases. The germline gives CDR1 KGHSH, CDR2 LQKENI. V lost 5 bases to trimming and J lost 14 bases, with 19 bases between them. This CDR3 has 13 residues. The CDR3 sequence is CASSDKGTLLEFF. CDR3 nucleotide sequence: TGTGCCAGCTCAGATAAAGGGACTTTATTGGAGTTCTTC.

This CDR3 reads CATSTDRGQPQHF. DNA of the CDR3: TGTGCCACCAGCACGGACAGGGGCCAGCCCCAGCATTTT. J is TRBJ1-5 and V is TRBV15; 9 bases align to TRBD1. Unmatched junction bases numbered 2, after V lost 4 bases and J lost 7 bases. This CDR3 spans 13 amino acids. In germline, CDR1 is LNHNV, CDR2 YYDKDF (reference sequence).

The CDR3 DNA sequence: TGTGCCACCAGCAGAGGGGGCCTTAGCGGGAGGGCCCTACCCCGTGAGCAGTACTTC. Its translation is CATSRGGLSGRALPREQYF. This chain uses TRBV15 with TRBJ2-7; 11 bases align to TRBD2. J gave up 7 bases and V 1 base, and 18 bases lay outside the gene matches. The CDR3 consists of 19 residues. Germline CDR1 is LNHNV and CDR2 is YYDKDF (reference sequence). Full variable domain (remainder filled in from reference TRBV15 and TRBJ2-7): DAMVIQNPRYQVTQFGKPVTLSCSQTLNHNVMYWYQQKSSQAPKLLFHYYDKDFNNEADTPDNFQSRRPNTSFCFLDIRSPGLGDTAMYLCATSRGGLSGRALPREQYFGPGTRLTVT.